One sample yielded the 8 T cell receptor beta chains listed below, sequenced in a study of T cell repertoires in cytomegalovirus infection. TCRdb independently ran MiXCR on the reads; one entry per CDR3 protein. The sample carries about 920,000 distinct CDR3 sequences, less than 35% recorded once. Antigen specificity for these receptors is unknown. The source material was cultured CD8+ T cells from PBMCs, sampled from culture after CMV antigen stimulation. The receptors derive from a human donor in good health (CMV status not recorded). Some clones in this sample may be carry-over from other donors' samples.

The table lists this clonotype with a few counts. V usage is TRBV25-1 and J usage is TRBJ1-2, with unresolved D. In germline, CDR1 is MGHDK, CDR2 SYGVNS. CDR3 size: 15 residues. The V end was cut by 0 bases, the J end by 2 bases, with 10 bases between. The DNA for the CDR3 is TGTGCCAGCAGTGAATATTGGCCGACCAACTATGGCTACACCTTC. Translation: CASSEYWPTNYGYTF.

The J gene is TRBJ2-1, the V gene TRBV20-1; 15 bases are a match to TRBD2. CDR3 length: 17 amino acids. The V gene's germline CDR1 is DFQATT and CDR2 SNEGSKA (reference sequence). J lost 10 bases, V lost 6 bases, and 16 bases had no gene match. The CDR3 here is CSALPRTSGGGSGEQFF. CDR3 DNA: TGCAGTGCGCTCCCGAGGACTAGCGGGGGGGGATCTGGGGAGCAGTTCTTC.

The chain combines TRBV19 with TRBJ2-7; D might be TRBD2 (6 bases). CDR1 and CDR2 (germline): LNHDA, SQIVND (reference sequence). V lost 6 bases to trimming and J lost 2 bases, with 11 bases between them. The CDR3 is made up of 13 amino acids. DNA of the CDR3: TGTGCCAGTAGCGGGGGAGGAACCTACGAGCAGTACTTC. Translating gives CASSGGGTYEQYF.

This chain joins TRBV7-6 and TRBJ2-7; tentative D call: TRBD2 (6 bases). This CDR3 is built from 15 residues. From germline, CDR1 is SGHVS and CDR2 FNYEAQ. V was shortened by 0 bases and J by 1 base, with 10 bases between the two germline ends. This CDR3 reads CASSLAPGRSYEQYF. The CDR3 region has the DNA TGTGCCAGCAGCTTAGCCCCAGGGAGGTCCTACGAGCAGTACTTC.

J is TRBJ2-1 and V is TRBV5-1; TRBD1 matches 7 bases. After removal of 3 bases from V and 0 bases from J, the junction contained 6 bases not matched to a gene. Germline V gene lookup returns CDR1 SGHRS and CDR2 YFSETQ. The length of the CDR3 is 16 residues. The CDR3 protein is CASSSDRPYSYNEQFF. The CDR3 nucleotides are TGCGCCAGCAGCTCGGACAGGCCCTACTCCTACAATGAGCAGTTCTTC. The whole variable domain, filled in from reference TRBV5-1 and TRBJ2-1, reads KAGVTQTPRYLIKTRGQQVTLSCSPISGHRSVSWYQQTPGQGLQFLFEYFSETQRNKGNFPGRFSGRQFSNSRSEMNVSTLELGDSALYLCASSSDRPYSYNEQFFGPGTRLTVL.

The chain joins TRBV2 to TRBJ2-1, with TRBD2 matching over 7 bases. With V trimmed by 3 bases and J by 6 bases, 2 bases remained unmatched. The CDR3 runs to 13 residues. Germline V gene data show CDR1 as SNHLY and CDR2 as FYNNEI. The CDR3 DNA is TGTGCCAGCAGTGACGGGGGGTTCAATGAGCAGTTCTTC. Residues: CASSDGGFNEQFF.

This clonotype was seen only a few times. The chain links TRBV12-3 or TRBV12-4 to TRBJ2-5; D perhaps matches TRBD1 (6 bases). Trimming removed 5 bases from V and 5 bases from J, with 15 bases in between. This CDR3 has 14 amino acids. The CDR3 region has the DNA TGTGCCAGCAGTCCAGGGGCGGGTATGGAGACCCAGTACTTC. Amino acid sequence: CASSPGAGMETQYF.

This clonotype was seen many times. The CDR3 here is CASRGWTGDTEAFF. The CDR3 nucleotides read TGTGCCAGCAGAGGGTGGACGGGGGACACTGAAGCTTTCTTT. The V call is TRBV6-1, the J call TRBJ1-1, with a possible D match to TRBD1 (5 bases). V lost 6 bases to trimming and J lost 3 bases, with 14 bases between them. Germline V gene lookup returns CDR1 MNHNS and CDR2 SASEGT. The CDR3 has 14 amino acids.